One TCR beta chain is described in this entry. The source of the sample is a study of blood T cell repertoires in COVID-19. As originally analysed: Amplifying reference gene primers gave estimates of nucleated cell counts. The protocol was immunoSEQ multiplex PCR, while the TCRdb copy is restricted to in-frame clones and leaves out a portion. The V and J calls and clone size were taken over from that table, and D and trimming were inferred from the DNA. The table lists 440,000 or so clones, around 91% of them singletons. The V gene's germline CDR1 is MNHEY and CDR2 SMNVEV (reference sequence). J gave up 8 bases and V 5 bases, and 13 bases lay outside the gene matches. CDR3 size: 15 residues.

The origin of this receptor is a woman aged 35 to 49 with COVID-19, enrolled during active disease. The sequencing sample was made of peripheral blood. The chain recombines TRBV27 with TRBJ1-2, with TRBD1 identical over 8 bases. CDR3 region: CASSPGTGLLWGYTF. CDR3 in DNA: TGTGCCAGCAGTCCGGGGACAGGTCTACTCTGGGGCTACACCTTC.